Below, 6 T cell receptor beta chains from the same sample are listed, as sequenced in a study of Ad26.COV2.S vaccination and SARS-CoV-2 variants. The sample's treatment: roughly 20 received Ad26.COV2.S at low or high dose, single or two shots; about 5 received placebo; per-sample allocation not given. Day 63 following the first vaccine or placebo injection was when the samples were taken. Produced via immunoSEQ multiplex PCR; TCRdb's table is partial and in-frame only. Here the sample spans over 400,000 clones, about 90% being singletons. This material consisted of peripheral blood, taken in a trial of Ad26.COV2.S vaccine versus placebo. These receptors were obtained from a person aged 18-65 years who received the Ad26.COV2.S COVID-19 vaccine or a placebo.

V is TRBV5-1 and J is TRBJ2-3, with 8 positions matching TRBD1. Trimming took 0 bases from V and 4 from J; bases not matched to a gene: 16. Germline loops: CDR1 SGHRS, CDR2 YFSETQ. The CDR3 runs to 19 residues. For the CDR3, the DNA is TGCGCCAGCAGCTTGGCATTCTCGGGCGTGCGGACAGGGTCAGATACGCAGTATTTT. Its protein product is CASSLAFSGVRTGSDTQYF. The entire variable domain, with the rest obtained from reference TRBV5-1 and TRBJ2-3, is as follows: KAGVTQTPRYLIKTRGQQVTLSCSPISGHRSVSWYQQTPGQGLQFLFEYFSETQRNKGNFPGRFSGRQFSNSRSEMNVSTLELGDSALYLCASSLAFSGVRTGSDTQYFGPGTRLTVL.

The rearrangement joins TRBV4-3 to TRBJ2-3, with D perhaps TRBD1 or TRBD2 (5 bases each). CDR1 and CDR2 from the germline V gene are LGHNA and YSLEER. CDR3 length: 16 amino acids. Trimming cost V 1 base and J 1 base, with 12 bases left between them. The CDR3 bases are TGCGCCAGCAGCCAAGTCCTGGGGACCCGCACAGATACGCAGTATTTT. It encodes CASSQVLGTRTDTQYF.

J is TRBJ1-5 and V is TRBV7-2, with 7 positions matching TRBD1. The CDR3 length is 15 residues. CDR1 is SGHTA and CDR2 is FQGNSA in the germline V gene. V was clipped by 8 bases and J by 0 bases; unmatched bases: 7. CDR3 DNA sequence: TGTGCCAGCTCTGCCGGGACAGTTAGCAATCAGCCCCAGCATTTT. Translating gives CASSAGTVSNQPQHF.

The chain links TRBV7-2 to TRBJ1-1; 7 nucleotides agree with TRBD1. Trimming at V came to 4 bases and at J to 6 bases, leaving 8 bases not matched to a gene. This CDR3 region has 14 residues. Germline V gene lookup returns CDR1 SGHTA and CDR2 FQGNSA. CDR3 bases: TGTGCCAGCAGCTCCAGACAGGGCGGTTCTGAAGCTTTCTTT. The encoded protein is CASSSRQGGSEAFF.

The chain uses TRBV18 and TRBJ2-5, with D perhaps assigned TRBD1 or TRBD2 (5 bases each). V lost 3 bases, J lost 5 bases, and 16 bases lay in between. The germline V gene encodes CDR1 KGHSH and CDR2 LQKENI. The CDR3 is 15 residues long. This chain's CDR3 is CASSPPGQPRETQYF. In nucleotides, the CDR3 is TGTGCCAGCTCACCCCCGGGGCAGCCTAGGGAGACCCAGTACTTC.

Worth noting for this clone: This same CDR3 is encoded by further DNA sequences in the sample. The rearrangement links TRBV15 to TRBJ1-2, with D uncertain. Germline-derived CDR1 and CDR2 are LNHNV and YYDKDF (reference sequence). V was shortened by 0 bases and J by 3 bases, with 5 bases between the two germline ends. The CDR3 extends over 13 amino acids. CDR3 in amino acids: CATSRDSDYGYTF. As DNA, the CDR3 is TGTGCCACCAGCAGAGATTCAGACTATGGCTACACCTTC. Full variable domain (missing parts from reference TRBV15 and TRBJ1-2): DAMVIQNPRYQVTQFGKPVTLSCSQTLNHNVMYWYQQKSSQAPKLLFHYYDKDFNNEADTPDNFQSRRPNTSFCFLDIRSPGLGDTAMYLCATSRDSDYGYTFGSGTRLTVV.